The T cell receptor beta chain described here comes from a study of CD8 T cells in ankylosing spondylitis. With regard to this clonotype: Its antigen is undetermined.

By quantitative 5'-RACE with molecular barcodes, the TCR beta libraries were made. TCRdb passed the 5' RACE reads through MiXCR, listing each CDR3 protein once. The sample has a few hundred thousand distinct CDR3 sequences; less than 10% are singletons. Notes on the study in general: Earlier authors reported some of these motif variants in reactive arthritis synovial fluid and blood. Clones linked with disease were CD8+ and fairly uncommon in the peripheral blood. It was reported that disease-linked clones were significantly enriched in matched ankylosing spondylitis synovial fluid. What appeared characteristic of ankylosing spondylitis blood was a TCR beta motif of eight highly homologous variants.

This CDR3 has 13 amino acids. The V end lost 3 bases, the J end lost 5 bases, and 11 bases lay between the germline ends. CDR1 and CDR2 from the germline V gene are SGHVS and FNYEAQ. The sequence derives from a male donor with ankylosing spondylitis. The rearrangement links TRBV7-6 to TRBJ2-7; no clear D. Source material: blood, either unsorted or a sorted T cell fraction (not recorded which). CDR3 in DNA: TGTGCCAGCAGCTTCGGGCTCACGGACGAGCAGTACTTC. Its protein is CASSFGLTDEQYF.